What follows are 2 T cell receptor beta chains derived from one specimen sequenced in a study of beta chain features in type 1 diabetes. Of the isolated RNA, all was reverse transcribed, and so the sequenced material was expressed TCRB transcripts. The protocol was immunoSEQ multiplex PCR, while the TCRdb copy is restricted to in-frame clones and leaves out a portion. The table has approximately 170,000 clones, 9% to 10% seen once. The sample consisted of central memory CD4+ T cells from blood. These receptors originate from a woman in her late teens or twenties in good health.

This clone was counted only a few times. The CDR3 DNA reads TGTGCCAGCTCACCACCACAGGGGCTTAATCAGAATGAGCAGTTCTTC. This translates into CASSPPQGLNQNEQFF. The rearrangement joins TRBV18 to TRBJ2-1; 7 bases are shared with TRBD1. CDR3 length: 16 residues. The V gene end was trimmed by 0 bases and the J gene end by 7 bases; junction bases not matched to a gene: 9. The V gene's germline CDR1 is KGHSH and CDR2 LQKENI.

This clone came up many times. In DNA, the CDR3 is TGTGCCTGGGCCTCCCCTGCGGGAGACAATGAGCAGTTCTTC. It yields the protein CAWASPAGDNEQFF. The chain is built from TRBV30 and TRBJ2-1; 7 bases agree with TRBD2. CDR3 length equals 14 residues. Unmatched junction bases numbered 9, after V lost 5 bases and J lost 5 bases. CDR1 and CDR2 from the germline V gene are GTSNPN and SVGIG (reference sequence).